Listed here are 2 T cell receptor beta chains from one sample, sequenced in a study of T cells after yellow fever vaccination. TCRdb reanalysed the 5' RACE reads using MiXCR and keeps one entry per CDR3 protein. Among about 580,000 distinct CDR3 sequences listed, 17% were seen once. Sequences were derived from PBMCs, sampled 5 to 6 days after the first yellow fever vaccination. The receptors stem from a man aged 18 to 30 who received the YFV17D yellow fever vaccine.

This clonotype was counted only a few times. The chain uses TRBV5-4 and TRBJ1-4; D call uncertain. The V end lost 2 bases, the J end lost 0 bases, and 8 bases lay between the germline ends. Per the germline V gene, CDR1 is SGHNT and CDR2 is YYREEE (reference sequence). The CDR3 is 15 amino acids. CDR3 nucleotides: TGTGCCAGCAGCTTTTCGGTTGCAACTAATGAAAAACTGTTTTTT. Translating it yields CASSFSVATNEKLFF. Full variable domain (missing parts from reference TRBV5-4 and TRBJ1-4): ETGVTQSPTHLIKTRGQQVTLRCSSQSGHNTVSWYQQALGQGPQFIFQYYREEENGRGNFPPRFSGLQFPNYSSELNVNALELDDSALYLCASSFSVATNEKLFFGSGTQLSVL.

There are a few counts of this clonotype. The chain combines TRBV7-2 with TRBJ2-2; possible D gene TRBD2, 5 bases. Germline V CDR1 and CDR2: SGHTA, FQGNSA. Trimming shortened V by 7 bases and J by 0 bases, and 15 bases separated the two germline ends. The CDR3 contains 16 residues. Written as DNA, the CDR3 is TGTGCCAGCAAACGACGGCCGGGGACGAACACCGGGGAGCTGTTTTTT. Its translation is CASKRRPGTNTGELFF.